The 6 T cell receptor beta chains below were found in one sample sequenced in a study of blood T cell repertoires in COVID-19 (TCRdb year 2020). Library construction relied on the immunoSEQ multiplex PCR assay. In TCRdb, the immuneACCESS table is reduced to in-frame sequences with V and J assigned. These tables do not hold every clone; where another copy was compared, an unresolved V gene accounts for under half, and the others remain unexplained. The table for this sample lists about 240,000 clones; around 90% of them were counted only once. Of the sample, 7.2% is held by the ten largest clones. The sequenced sample was peripheral blood. The receptors stem from a man between 60 and 75 years old who had recovered from COVID-19.

This sequence joins TRBV5-1 and TRBJ1-6, with D unresolved. V lost 4 bases and J lost 11, with 16 bases in between. Germline CDR1 and CDR2: SGHRS and YFSETQ. The CDR3 runs to 14 residues. The CDR3 DNA reads TGCGCCAGCAGCCTGGATGGTGCCCAGACACCCCTCCACTTT. Protein product: CASSLDGAQTPLHF.

This clone showed up just a few times. The V call is TRBV7-2, the J call TRBJ2-7; 12 nucleotides match TRBD2. J gave up 0 bases and V 0 bases, and 3 bases lay outside the gene matches. CDR1 is SGHTA, CDR2 FQGNSA, per germline. The CDR3 spans 17 residues. Here the CDR3 DNA reads TGTGCCAGCAGCTTAGCCGGGACTAGCGGGTACTCCTACGAGCAGTACTTC. It codes for CASSLAGTSGYSYEQYF.

The genes are TRBV7-8 and TRBJ1-1, with D uncertain. Germline loops: CDR1 SGHVS, CDR2 FQNEAQ. Trimming left V 1 base short and J 1 base short, with 13 bases between. This CDR3 has 16 amino acids. The CDR3 here is CASSLGWLRGNTEAFF. The CDR3 coding sequence is TGTGCCAGCAGCTTAGGGTGGCTTCGAGGGAACACTGAAGCTTTCTTT.

V is TRBV2 and J is TRBJ2-3; TRBD2 agrees at 11 bases. This CDR3 region has 15 residues. From germline, CDR1 is SNHLY and CDR2 FYNNEI. The V gene end was trimmed by 6 bases and the J gene end by 2 bases; junction bases not matched to a gene: 4. The CDR3: CASSPGLADTDTQYF. The CDR3 DNA is TGTGCCAGCAGCCCGGGACTAGCGGACACAGATACGCAGTATTTT.

This chain links TRBV5-1 with TRBJ1-4; the D gene is possibly TRBD1 (5 bases). Trimming shortened V by 4 bases and J by 7 bases, and 14 bases separated the two germline ends. The V gene's germline CDR1 is SGHRS and CDR2 YFSETQ. The CDR3 runs 14 residues. The CDR3 nucleotides are TGCGCCAGCAGCCTGGCTACTGGGGCTGAAAAACTGTTTTTT. Translation: CASSLATGAEKLFF.

This chain links TRBV7-2 with TRBJ1-5; no clear D. The V gene's germline CDR1 is SGHTA and CDR2 FQGNSA. The CDR3 spans 12 residues. Trimming shortened V by 6 bases and J by 7 bases, and 10 bases separated the two germline ends. The CDR3 loop reads CASSSGGQPQHF. Here the CDR3 DNA reads TGTGCCAGCAGTTCCGGCGGCCAGCCCCAGCATTTT.